These 10 T cell receptor beta chains came from one sample sequenced in a study of T cell repertoires in cytomegalovirus infection. TCRdb used MiXCR to reprocess the reads, holding one entry per CDR3 protein. Of around 740,000 distinct CDR3 sequences in the sample, roughly 36% were seen once. Sequenced sample: PBMCs. The receptors here all came from a human donor in good health (CMV status not recorded). Some clones in this sample may be carry-over from other donors' samples.

This clonotype came up a few times. V gene TRBV5-4 combines with J gene TRBJ2-7; weak D call: TRBD1 (6 bases). Germline loops: CDR1 SGHNT, CDR2 YYREEE (reference sequence). Trimming removed 1 base from V and 4 bases from J, with 15 bases in between. This CDR3 contains 15 residues. CDR3 sequence: CASSLMASRGYEQYF. DNA of the CDR3: TGTGCCAGCAGCTTGATGGCCAGCAGGGGTTACGAGCAGTACTTC.

The V gene is TRBV23-1, the J gene TRBJ2-2; 11 bases fit TRBD2. TRBV23-1 is marked as an open reading frame, function uncertain. This CDR3 has 17 amino acids. The V gene end was trimmed by 4 bases and the J gene end by 5 bases; junction bases not matched to a gene: 9. The CDR3 region is CASSPHLAGGMTGELFF. In nucleotides, the CDR3 is TGCGCCAGCAGTCCACACCTAGCGGGAGGAATGACCGGGGAGCTGTTTTTT.

This clonotype showed up just a few times. This chain connects TRBV19 to TRBJ2-5, with 7 bases aligning to TRBD2. Unmatched junction bases numbered 8, after V lost 5 bases and J lost 2 bases. Germline CDR1 is LNHDA and CDR2 is SQIVND (reference sequence). This CDR3 region has 15 residues. The CDR3: CASSSSPGGQETQYF. The CDR3 DNA reads as TGTGCCAGTAGTTCCTCGCCGGGGGGACAAGAGACCCAGTACTTC.

Turning to this clonotype: A much larger clone is a single base away; this may be a read error. This chain's CDR3 is CASSGTGSGEQLF. The CDR3 coding sequence is TGTGCCAGCTCGGGGACAGGTTCGGGCGAGCAGTTATTC. The chain joins TRBV6-8 to TRBJ2-1, with 8 bases aligning to TRBD1. Germline V gene data show CDR1 as MNHGY and CDR2 as SAAAGT. This CDR3 spans 13 amino acids.

The chain employs TRBV28 and TRBJ2-3; TRBD2 aligns across 7 bases. The J segment lost 5 bases and the V segment lost 6 bases, leaving 8 bases of the junction unmatched. The germline V gene has CDR1 MDHEN and CDR2 SYDVKM. The CDR3 totals 14 residues. The CDR3 region has the DNA TGTGCCAGCAGCCCCTGGGGAGGGCAAGATACGCAGTATTTT. As protein: CASSPWGGQDTQYF.

The chain carries TRBV28 and TRBJ1-1; D perhaps matches TRBD1 (6 bases). Germline CDR1 MDHEN, CDR2 SYDVKM. CDR3 length: 15 residues. Trimming cost V 2 bases and J 0 bases, with 10 bases left between them. The CDR3 nucleotides are TGTGCCAGCAGTTTAGGGACAAGCTTGAACACTGAAGCTTTCTTT. This encodes CASSLGTSLNTEAFF.

The V and J genes are TRBV2 and TRBJ1-5; 9 positions match TRBD1. Germline trimming cut 6 bases from V and 5 bases from J; bases unmatched to any gene: 14. In germline, CDR1 is SNHLY, CDR2 FYNNEI. The CDR3 covers 17 residues. The CDR3 is CASSITGGAFRDQPQHF. In DNA, the CDR3 is TGTGCCAGCAGCATCACAGGGGGCGCGTTTCGAGATCAGCCCCAGCATTTT.

This clonotype was observed a handful of times. This chain links TRBV28 with TRBJ2-7, with D possibly called TRBD1 or TRBD2 (5 bases each). V lost 3 bases to trimming and J lost 3 bases, with 15 bases between them. In germline, CDR1 is MDHEN, CDR2 SYDVKM. This CDR3 is built from 15 residues. The CDR3 here is CASSLAASGGYEQYF. CDR3 bases: TGTGCCAGCAGTTTGGCCGCGAGTGGGGGCTACGAGCAGTACTTC.

This clonotype was detected a few times. The chain joins TRBV6-8 to TRBJ1-2, with D possibly TRBD1 on 6 matching bases. This CDR3 has 15 amino acids. CDR1 MNHGY and CDR2 SAAAGT come from the germline V gene. V gave up 4 bases and J gave up 1 base, with 13 bases separating them. CDR3 sequence reads: CASSLRGQHNYGYTF. The CDR3 region has the DNA TGTGCCAGCAGTTTGAGAGGACAGCATAACTATGGCTACACCTTC.

This clonotype was counted a few times. V gene TRBV20-1 combines with J gene TRBJ2-5; D might be TRBD2 (6 bases). Trimming took off 3 bases at V and 0 bases at J, with 11 bases between the two ends. This CDR3 spans 14 amino acids. Germline CDR1 DFQATT, CDR2 SNEGSKA (reference sequence). The CDR3 sequence is CSASEDYNQETQYF. The DNA of the CDR3 is TGCAGTGCTAGTGAGGACTACAACCAAGAGACCCAGTACTTC.